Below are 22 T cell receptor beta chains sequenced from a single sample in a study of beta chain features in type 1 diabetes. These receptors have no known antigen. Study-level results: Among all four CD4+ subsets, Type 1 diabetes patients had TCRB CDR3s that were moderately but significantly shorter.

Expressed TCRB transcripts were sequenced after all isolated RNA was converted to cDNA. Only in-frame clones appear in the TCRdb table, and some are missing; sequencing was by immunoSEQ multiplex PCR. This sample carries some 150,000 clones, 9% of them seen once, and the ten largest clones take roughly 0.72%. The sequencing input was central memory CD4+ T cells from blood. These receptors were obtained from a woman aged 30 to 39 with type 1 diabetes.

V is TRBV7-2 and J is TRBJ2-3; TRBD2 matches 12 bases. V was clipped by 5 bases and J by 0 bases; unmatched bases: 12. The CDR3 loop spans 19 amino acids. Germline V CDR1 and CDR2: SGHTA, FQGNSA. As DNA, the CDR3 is TGTGCCAGCAGCCCCCGGAGCGGACTAGCGGGATTAAGCACAGATACGCAGTATTTT. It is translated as CASSPRSGLAGLSTDTQYF. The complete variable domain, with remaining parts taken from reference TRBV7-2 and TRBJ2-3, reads GAGVSQSPSNKVTEKGKDVELRCDPISGHTALYWYRQSLGQGLEFLIYFQGNSAPDKSGLPSDRFSAERTGGSVSTLTIQRTQQEDSAVYLCASSPRSGLAGLSTDTQYFGPGTRLTVL.

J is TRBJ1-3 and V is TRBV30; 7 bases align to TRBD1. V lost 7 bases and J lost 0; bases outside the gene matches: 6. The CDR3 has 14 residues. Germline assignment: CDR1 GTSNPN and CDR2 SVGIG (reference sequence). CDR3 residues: CAYRAGGSGNTIYF. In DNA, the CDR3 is TGTGCCTACCGGGCAGGGGGCTCTGGAAACACCATATATTTT.

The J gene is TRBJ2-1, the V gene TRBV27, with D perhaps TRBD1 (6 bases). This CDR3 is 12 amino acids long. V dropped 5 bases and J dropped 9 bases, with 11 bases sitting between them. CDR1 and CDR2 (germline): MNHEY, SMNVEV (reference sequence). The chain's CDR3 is CASSVGGVEQFF. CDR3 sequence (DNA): TGTGCCAGCAGTGTAGGGGGTGTTGAGCAGTTCTTC.

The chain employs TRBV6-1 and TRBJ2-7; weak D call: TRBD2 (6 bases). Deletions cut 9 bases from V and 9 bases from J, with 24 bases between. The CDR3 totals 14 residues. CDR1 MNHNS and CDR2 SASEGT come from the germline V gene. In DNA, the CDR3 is TGTGCCAGATACGGGACTGAGTCTTGCGAGGGGCAGTACTTC. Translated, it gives CARYGTESCEGQYF.

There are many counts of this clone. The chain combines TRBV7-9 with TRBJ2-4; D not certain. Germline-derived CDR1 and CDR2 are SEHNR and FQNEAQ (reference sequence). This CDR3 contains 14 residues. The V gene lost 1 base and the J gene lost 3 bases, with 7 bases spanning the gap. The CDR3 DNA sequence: TGTGCCAGCAGCTTAGGCGGAATCAAAAACATTCAGTACTTC. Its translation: CASSLGGIKNIQYF.

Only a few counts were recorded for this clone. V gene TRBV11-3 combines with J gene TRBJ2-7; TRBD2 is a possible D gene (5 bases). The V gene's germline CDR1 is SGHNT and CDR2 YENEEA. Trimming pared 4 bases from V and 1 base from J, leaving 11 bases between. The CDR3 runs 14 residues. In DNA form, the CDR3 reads TGTGCCAGCAGCTCTAGAAGCGGTTCCTACGAGCAGTACTTC. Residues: CASSSRSGSYEQYF. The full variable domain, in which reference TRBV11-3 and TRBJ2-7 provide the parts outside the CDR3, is EAGVVQSPRYKIIEKKQPVAFWCNPISGHNTLYWYLQNLGQGPELLIRYENEEAVDDSQLPKDRFSAERLKGVDSTLKIQPAELGDSAVYLCASSSRSGSYEQYFGPGTRLTVT.

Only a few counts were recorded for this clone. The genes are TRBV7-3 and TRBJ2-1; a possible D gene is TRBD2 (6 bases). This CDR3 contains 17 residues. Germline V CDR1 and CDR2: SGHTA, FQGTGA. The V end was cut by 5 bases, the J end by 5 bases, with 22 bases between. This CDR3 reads CASSARPGDPLNNEQFF. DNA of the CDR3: TGTGCCAGCAGCGCACGACCGGGAGACCCTCTAAACAATGAGCAGTTCTTC.

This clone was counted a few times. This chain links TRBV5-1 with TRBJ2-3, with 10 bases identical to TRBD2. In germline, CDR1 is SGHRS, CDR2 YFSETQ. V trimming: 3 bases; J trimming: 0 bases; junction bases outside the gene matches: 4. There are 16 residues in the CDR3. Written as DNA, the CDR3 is TGCGCCAGCAGCTCCGGACTAGCGGCTAGCACAGATACGCAGTATTTT. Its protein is CASSSGLAASTDTQYF.

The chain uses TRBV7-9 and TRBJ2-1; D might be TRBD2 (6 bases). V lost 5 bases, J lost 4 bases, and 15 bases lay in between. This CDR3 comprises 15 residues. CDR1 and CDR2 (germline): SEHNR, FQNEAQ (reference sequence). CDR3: CASSLRDSPYNEQFF. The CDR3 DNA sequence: TGTGCCAGCAGCCTGCGGGACTCGCCTTACAATGAGCAGTTCTTC.

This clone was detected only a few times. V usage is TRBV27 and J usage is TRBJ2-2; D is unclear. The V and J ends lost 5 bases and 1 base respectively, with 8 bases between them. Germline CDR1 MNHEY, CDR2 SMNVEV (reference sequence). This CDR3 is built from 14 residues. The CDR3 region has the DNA TGTGCCAGCAGTCTCCGGAGGAACACCGGGGAGCTGTTTTTT. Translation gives CASSLRRNTGELFF.

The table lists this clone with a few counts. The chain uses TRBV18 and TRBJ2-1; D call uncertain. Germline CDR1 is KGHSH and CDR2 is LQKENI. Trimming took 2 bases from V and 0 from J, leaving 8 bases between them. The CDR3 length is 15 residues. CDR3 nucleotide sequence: TGTGCCAGCTCACCAGTGGAGAGCTCCTACAATGAGCAGTTCTTC. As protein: CASSPVESSYNEQFF.

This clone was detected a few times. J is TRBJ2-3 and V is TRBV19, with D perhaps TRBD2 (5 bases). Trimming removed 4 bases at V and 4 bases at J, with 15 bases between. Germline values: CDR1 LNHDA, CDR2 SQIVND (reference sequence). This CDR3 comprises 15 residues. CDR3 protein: CASSTQGLIADTQYF. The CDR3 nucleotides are TGTGCCAGTAGTACCCAAGGACTCATCGCAGATACGCAGTATTTT.

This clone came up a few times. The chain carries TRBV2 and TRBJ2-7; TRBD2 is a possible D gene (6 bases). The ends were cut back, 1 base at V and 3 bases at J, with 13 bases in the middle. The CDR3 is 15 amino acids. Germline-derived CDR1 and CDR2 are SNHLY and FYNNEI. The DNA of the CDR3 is TGTGCCAGCAGTGAAGTGAAGGGAGGTCTCTACGAGCAGTACTTC. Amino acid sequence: CASSEVKGGLYEQYF. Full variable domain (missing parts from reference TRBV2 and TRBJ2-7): EPEVTQTPSHQVTQMGQEVILRCVPISNHLYFYWYRQILGQKVEFLVSFYNNEISEKSEIFDDQFSVERPDGSNFTLKIRSTKLEDSAMYFCASSEVKGGLYEQYFGPGTRLTVT.

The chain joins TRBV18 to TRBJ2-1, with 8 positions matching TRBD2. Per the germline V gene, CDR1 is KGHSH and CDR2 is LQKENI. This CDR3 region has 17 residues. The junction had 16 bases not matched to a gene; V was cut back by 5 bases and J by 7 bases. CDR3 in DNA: TGTGCCAGCTCAACGCTAGGAGCGGGAGAACTCCTGAATGAGCAGTTCTTC. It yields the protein CASSTLGAGELLNEQFF. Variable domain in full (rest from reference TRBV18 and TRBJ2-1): NAGVMQNPRHLVRRRGQEARLRCSPMKGHSHVYWYRQLPEEGLKFMVYLQKENIIDESGMPKERFSAEFPKEGPSILRIQQVVRGDSAAYFCASSTLGAGELLNEQFFGPGTRLTVL.

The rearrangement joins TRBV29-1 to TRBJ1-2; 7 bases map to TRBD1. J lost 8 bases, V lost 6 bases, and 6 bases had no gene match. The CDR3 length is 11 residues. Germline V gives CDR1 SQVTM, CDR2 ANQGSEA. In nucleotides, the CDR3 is TGCAGCGTGTTTGACAGGGACGGCTACACCTTC. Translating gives CSVFDRDGYTF.

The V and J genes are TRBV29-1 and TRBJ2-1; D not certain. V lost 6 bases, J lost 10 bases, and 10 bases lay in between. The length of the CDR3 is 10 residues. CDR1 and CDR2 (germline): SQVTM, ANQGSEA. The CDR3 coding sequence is TGCAGCGTCGCCAATGAGGAGCAGTTCTTC. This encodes CSVANEEQFF.

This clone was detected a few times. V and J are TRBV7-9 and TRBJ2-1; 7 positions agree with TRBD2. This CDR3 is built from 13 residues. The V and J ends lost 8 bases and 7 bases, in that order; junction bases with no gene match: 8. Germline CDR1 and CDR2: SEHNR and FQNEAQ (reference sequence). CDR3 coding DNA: TGTGCCAGCCAGCGGGGCGAGGGTAATGAGCAGTTCTTC. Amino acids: CASQRGEGNEQFF.

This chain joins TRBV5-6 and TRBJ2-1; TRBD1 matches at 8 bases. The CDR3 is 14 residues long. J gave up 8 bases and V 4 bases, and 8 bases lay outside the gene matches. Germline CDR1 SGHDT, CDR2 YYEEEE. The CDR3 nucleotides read TGTGCCAGCAGCGGGATGACAGGGGCTCATGAGCAGTTCTTC. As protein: CASSGMTGAHEQFF.

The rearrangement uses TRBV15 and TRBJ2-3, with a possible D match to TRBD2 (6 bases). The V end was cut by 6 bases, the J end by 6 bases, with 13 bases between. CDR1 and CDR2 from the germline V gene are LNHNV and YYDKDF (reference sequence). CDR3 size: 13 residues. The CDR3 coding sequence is TGTGCCACCAGGGAGGGATTTGCCGATACGCAGTATTTT. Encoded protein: CATREGFADTQYF. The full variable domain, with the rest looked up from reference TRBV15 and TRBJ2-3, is DAMVIQNPRYQVTQFGKPVTLSCSQTLNHNVMYWYQQKSSQAPKLLFHYYDKDFNNEADTPDNFQSRRPNTSFCFLDIRSPGLGDTAMYLCATREGFADTQYFGPGTRLTVL.

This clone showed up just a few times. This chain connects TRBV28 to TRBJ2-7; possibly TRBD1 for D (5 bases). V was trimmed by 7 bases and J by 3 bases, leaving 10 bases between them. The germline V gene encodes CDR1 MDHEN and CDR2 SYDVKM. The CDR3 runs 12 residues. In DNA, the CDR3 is TGTGCCAGCACAGTGGGGCGCTACGAGCAGTACTTC. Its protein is CASTVGRYEQYF.

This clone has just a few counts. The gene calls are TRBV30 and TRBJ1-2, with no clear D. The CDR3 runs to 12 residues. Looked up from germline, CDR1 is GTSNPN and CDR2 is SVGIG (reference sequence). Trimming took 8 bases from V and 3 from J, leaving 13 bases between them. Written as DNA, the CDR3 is TGTGCCCGGGAGGGCACCGACTATGGCTACACCTTC. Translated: CAREGTDYGYTF.

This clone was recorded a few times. The CDR3 DNA reads TGTGCCAGCAAGGAACTAGCGGGCACAGATACGCAGTATTTT. Protein product: CASKELAGTDTQYF. This rearrangement joins TRBV28 to TRBJ2-3; 8 bases line up with TRBD2. Germline lookup yields CDR1 MDHEN and CDR2 SYDVKM. V dropped 7 bases and J dropped 1; count of bases not matched to a gene: 4. This CDR3 contains 14 residues.